Below, one T cell receptor beta chain is given with its context. Trimming stripped 3 bases from V and 8 bases from J, with 10 bases between. The CDR3 has 12 amino acids. In germline, CDR1 is SGHAT, CDR2 FQNNGV. These data originate in a study of T-cell memory formation after mild COVID-19. TCRdb fed the 5' RACE reads into MiXCR, producing one record per CDR3 protein. The profile shows around 250,000 distinct CDR3 sequences, more than 8% of them singletons. This sequence was found in a man aged 18 to 30 who had mild COVID-19 (a few samples of this study predate the infection). Cell type and time point are not known. This chain connects TRBV11-2 to TRBJ1-1; D is uncertain. Sequenced sample: PBMCs or a T cell subset sorted from them (not recorded which). CDR3 nucleotides: TGTGCCAGCAGCTTTGATCCAGCCGAAGCTTTCTTT. This translates into CASSFDPAEAFF. Looking up the rest from reference TRBV11-2 and TRBJ1-1 gives the full variable domain: EAGVAQSPRYKIIEKRQSVAFWCNPISGHATLYWYQQILGQGPKLLIQFQNNGVVDDSQLPKDRFSAERLKGVDSTLKIQPAKLEDSAVYLCASSFDPAEAFFGQGTRLTVV.